This TCR beta chain is drawn from a study of T cells in Graves' hyperthyroidism and ophthalmopathy. Overall study: Peripheral blood sampling occurred at initial diagnosis, before any treatment. Whole-study findings and limits: A model of 13 V-J pairs discriminated ophthalmopathy from stable hyperthyroidism.

Amplification of TCR beta CDR3 regions used RNA as the template. The HTBI primer set drove a first-round RT-PCR of the TCR CDR3. TCRdb independently ran MiXCR on the multiplex PCR reads; one entry per CDR3 protein. The sample holds 350,000 or so distinct CDR3 sequences, approximately 22% seen once. CDR3 length equals 17 residues. Per germline, CDR1 LNHDA and CDR2 SQIVND (reference sequence). The ends were cut back, 8 bases at V and 4 bases at J, with 21 bases in the middle. This clonotype was found a few times. Its matching antigen is unknown. Graves' hyperthyroidism is called stable when ophthalmopathy does not progress within 18 months. Each patient was aged 18 to 65 and had newly diagnosed hyperthyroidism of under 2 months' duration.

This sequence originates from a woman between 50 and 59 years old with Graves' hyperthyroidism. The V gene is TRBV19, the J gene TRBJ2-6; perhaps TRBD2 as D (7 bases). The source material was blood. The CDR3 nucleotides are TGTGCCAGTGGACCCCGTCGGGGGGCGCGAGGGGCCAACGTCCTGACTTTC. This encodes CASGPRRGARGANVLTF.